This is a list of T cell receptor beta chains from one sample in a study of identical twins' blood T cells. A single record per CDR3 protein comes from TCRdb applying MiXCR to the 5' RACE reads. The sample has a few hundred thousand distinct CDR3 sequences; roughly 28% are singletons. Input material: PBMCs. The receptors were gathered from a woman aged 18 to 55 in good health. CDR3s include the opening cysteine and the closing phenylalanine or tryptophan. The order of the fields is D gene, J gene, clone size, V gene, CDR3 DNA, CDR3 protein. The D gene is left open where the match is weak. The size of a clone is reported for some rows only, either as once, few or many, or as a class for expanded clones.

D: NA
J: TRBJ2-7
size: few
V: TRBV29-1
DNA: TGCAGCGTCAACCCCCTGTACGGGGCCTACGAGCAGTACTTC
CDR3: CSVNPLYGAYEQYF

D: TRBD1
J: TRBJ1-1
size: NA
V: TRBV2
DNA: TGTGCCAGTAACAGGGGGCTAAACACTGAAGCTTTCTTT
CDR3: CASNRGLNTEAFF

D: NA
J: TRBJ1-2
size: few
V: TRBV18
DNA: TGTGCCAGCTCACTCTCCTCACAGGGTGACTATGGCTACACCTTC
CDR3: CASSLSSQGDYGYTF

D: NA
J: TRBJ2-2
size: few
V: TRBV18
DNA: TGTGCCAGCTCACCAAACGCTCGCGGGGAGCTGTTTTTT
CDR3: CASSPNARGELFF

D: NA
J: TRBJ1-2
size: NA
V: TRBV4-3
DNA: TGCGCCAGCAGCACACGGACGGGTTCCCGCGCTGGCTACACCTTC
CDR3: CASSTRTGSRAGYTF

D: NA
J: TRBJ2-7
size: few
V: TRBV10-2
DNA: TGCGCCAGTAACATCGCGGGGGAGCAGTACTTC
CDR3: CASNIAGEQYF

D: NA
J: TRBJ1-5
size: NA
V: TRBV12-5
DNA: TGTGCTAGTGGTGTGGCGTTTCGGAGTCAGCCCCAGCATTTT
CDR3: CASGVAFRSQPQHF

D: NA
J: TRBJ2-7
size: NA
V: TRBV11-2
DNA: TGTGCCAGCAGCTTAAACAGGGTTGCCTACGAGCAGTACTTC
CDR3: CASSLNRVAYEQYF

D: NA
J: TRBJ2-7
size: few
V: TRBV7-2
DNA: TGTGCCAGCAGCTTGGAAGGGCTCTGGCAGTACTTC
CDR3: CASSLEGLWQYF

D: NA
J: TRBJ2-2
size: few
V: TRBV13
DNA: TGTGCCAGCAGCACGACTATACCAGGGTCGAACACCGGGGAGCTGTTTTTT
CDR3: CASSTTIPGSNTGELFF

D: NA
J: TRBJ2-5
size: few
V: TRBV18
DNA: TGTGCCAGCTCACCGAAACGTCTGGCAGAAGGAGAGACCCAGTACTTC
CDR3: CASSPKRLAEGETQYF

D: NA
J: TRBJ1-6
size: NA
V: TRBV20-1
DNA: TGCAGTGCTATAGAGAGCTCCTATAATTCGCCCCTCCACTTT
CDR3: CSAIESSYNSPLHF

D: NA
J: TRBJ1-4
size: few
V: TRBV14
DNA: TGTGCCAGCAGCCAATTGGGGGGACGGCCCGCGGAAAAACTGTTTTTT
CDR3: CASSQLGGRPAEKLFF

D: NA
J: TRBJ1-2
size: NA
V: TRBV10-3
DNA: TGTGCCATCAGTGAGTCGAGTAGTAACTATGGCTACACCTTC
CDR3: CAISESSSNYGYTF

D: TRBD1
J: TRBJ2-7
size: NA
V: TRBV7-9
DNA: TGTGCCAACAGCTTACAAGGACAGGGACCCTACGAGCAGTACTTC
CDR3: CANSLQGQGPYEQYF

D: TRBD1
J: TRBJ1-6
size: few
V: TRBV20-1
DNA: TGCAGTGCTAGGGGACAGGGGGTTGATTCACCCCTCCACTTT
CDR3: CSARGQGVDSPLHF

D: NA
J: TRBJ2-1
size: many
V: TRBV6-5
DNA: TGTGCCAGCAGTTATTCCGTCCGCAATGAGCAGTTCTTC
CDR3: CASSYSVRNEQFF

D: NA
J: TRBJ2-7
size: NA
V: TRBV10-3
DNA: TGTGCCATCAGTGAGTCGGTCGAGCAGTACTTC
CDR3: CAISESVEQYF

D: NA
J: TRBJ2-2
size: few
V: TRBV14
DNA: TGTGCCACCAGCCCACAGGGCTTGGGGGAGCTGTTTTTT
CDR3: CATSPQGLGELFF

D: TRBD1
J: TRBJ1-5
size: NA
V: TRBV12-3/TRBV12-4
DNA: TGTGCCAGCAGTTTAGGGGACAGTTCGTCCCAGCCCCAGCATTTT
CDR3: CASSLGDSSSQPQHF

D: TRBD2
J: TRBJ2-3
size: few
V: TRBV10-3
DNA: TGTGCCATCAGTGAGTCCGTTCTAGCGGGGGGAACAGATACGCAGTATTTT
CDR3: CAISESVLAGGTDTQYF

D: NA
J: TRBJ1-2
size: few
V: TRBV21-1
DNA: TGTGCCAGCAGCAAGTTGGGACTCAGGGGACAGTCCACCTTC
CDR3: CASSKLGLRGQSTF

D: NA
J: TRBJ2-7
size: NA
V: TRBV20-1
DNA: TGCAGTGCTAGAGAGGCTGCCTCCTACGAGCAGTACTTC
CDR3: CSAREAASYEQYF

D: NA
J: TRBJ2-5
size: few
V: TRBV28
DNA: TGTGCCAGCAGTTTAAGGGTAGAGACCCAGTACTTC
CDR3: CASSLRVETQYF

D: NA
J: TRBJ2-1
size: NA
V: TRBV19
DNA: TGTGCCAGTAAAGGGGATGAGCAGTTCTTC
CDR3: CASKGDEQFF

D: NA
J: TRBJ2-1
size: NA
V: TRBV3-2
DNA: TGTGCCAGGAGACCCCCCGGGACAGGGACCAACAATGAGCAGTTCTTC
CDR3: CARRPPGTGTNNEQFF

D: NA
J: TRBJ2-7
size: few
V: TRBV7-9
DNA: TGTGCCAGCAAGGGAACTAGAGGTCCCTCCGAGCAGTACTTC
CDR3: CASKGTRGPSEQYF

D: NA
J: TRBJ1-6
size: NA
V: TRBV27
DNA: TGTGCCAGCAGTTTACGCCCGGGACGTGAGGTGATTAATTCACCCCTCCACTTT
CDR3: CASSLRPGREVINSPLHF

D: NA
J: TRBJ1-6
size: NA
V: TRBV20-1
DNA: TGCAGTGCTAGAGATTTAGGGAGATATCAGTCACCCCTCCACTTT
CDR3: CSARDLGRYQSPLHF

D: NA
J: TRBJ1-1
size: many
V: TRBV6-1
DNA: TGTGCCAGCAGTGAAGTGTCCGACACTGAAGCTTTCTTT
CDR3: CASSEVSDTEAFF

D: NA
J: TRBJ1-5
size: NA
V: TRBV6-2/TRBV6-3
DNA: TGTGCCAGCAGAGAGCGGAGGAGCGCGGATCAGCCCCAGCATTTT
CDR3: CASRERRSADQPQHF

D: NA
J: TRBJ1-1
size: once
V: TRBV2
DNA: TGTGCCAGCAGCAAAAACAGGTTAATCGCTGAAGCTTCCTTT
CDR3: CASSKNRLIAEASF

D: NA
J: TRBJ2-7
size: few
V: TRBV20-1
DNA: TGCAGTGCTAGGGAGACGATAGACTACGAGCAGTACTTC
CDR3: CSARETIDYEQYF

D: NA
J: TRBJ1-2
size: few
V: TRBV7-9
DNA: TGTGCCAGCAGCCCCTCGTGGATCTATGGCTACACCTTC
CDR3: CASSPSWIYGYTF

D: NA
J: TRBJ1-1
size: NA
V: TRBV29-1
DNA: TGCAGCGTTGCGCAGGGACGAGGCGCTGAAGCTTTCTTT
CDR3: CSVAQGRGAEAFF

D: TRBD2
J: TRBJ2-1
size: few
V: TRBV6-2/TRBV6-3
DNA: TGTGCCAGCAGCCCCTTAGCGGGAGCCCTCATCAATGAGCAGTTCTTC
CDR3: CASSPLAGALINEQFF

D: NA
J: TRBJ1-4
size: many
V: TRBV5-6
DNA: TGTGCCAGCAGCTCCCCCCCCTCAGGGAGTGATGAAAAACTGTTTTTT
CDR3: CASSSPPSGSDEKLFF

D: TRBD1
J: TRBJ2-7
size: many
V: TRBV10-3
DNA: TGTGCCATCAGTGATGGGACAGGGTTTTACGAGCAGTACTTC
CDR3: CAISDGTGFYEQYF

D: NA
J: TRBJ1-2
size: few
V: TRBV30
DNA: TGTGCCTGGAGTCTAGGGTTGGCGGCACTCTATGGCTACACCTTC
CDR3: CAWSLGLAALYGYTF

D: NA
J: TRBJ2-1
size: NA
V: TRBV27
DNA: TGTGCCAGCATAAACACCGGCTCCTACAATGAGCAGTTCTTC
CDR3: CASINTGSYNEQFF

D: NA
J: TRBJ1-1
size: NA
V: TRBV29-1
DNA: TGCAGCGTTGAAGAAGGGGGGGTCGACACTGAAGCTTTCTTT
CDR3: CSVEEGGVDTEAFF

D: NA
J: TRBJ1-1
size: few
V: TRBV7-9
DNA: TGTGCCAGCAGCGTGGACCGCCTCGGGGACAACCTAACTGAAGCTTTCTTT
CDR3: CASSVDRLGDNLTEAFF

D: TRBD2
J: TRBJ2-1
size: few
V: TRBV5-1
DNA: TGCGCCAGCAGCTTGGTGACTAGCGGGAGCAATGAGCAGTTCTTC
CDR3: CASSLVTSGSNEQFF

D: NA
J: TRBJ2-2
size: NA
V: TRBV12-3/TRBV12-4
DNA: TGTGCCAGCGGGCTAGGGGGTTTAAGGGAGCTGTTTTTT
CDR3: CASGLGGLRELFF

D: TRBD1
J: TRBJ1-1
size: NA
V: TRBV3-1
DNA: TGTGCCAGCAGCCCTACACAGGGGGCGCACACTGAAGCTTTCTTT
CDR3: CASSPTQGAHTEAFF

D: NA
J: TRBJ2-1
size: many
V: TRBV12-3/TRBV12-4
DNA: TGTGCCAGCAGTTTGTTTGAACTAGGGGCAGGGACTTACAATGAGCAGTTCTTC
CDR3: CASSLFELGAGTYNEQFF

D: NA
J: TRBJ1-2
size: NA
V: TRBV5-1
DNA: TGCGCCAGCAGCGAATGGGACACGAGTGGCTACACCTTC
CDR3: CASSEWDTSGYTF

D: NA
J: TRBJ2-1
size: few
V: TRBV6-5
DNA: TGTGCCACCCAGGGAGCGGACAATGAGCAGTTCTTC
CDR3: CATQGADNEQFF

D: NA
J: TRBJ1-1
size: few
V: TRBV6-1
DNA: TGTGCCAGCAGTGCCCTCTCTGGGGGGACCGCTGAAGCTTTCTTT
CDR3: CASSALSGGTAEAFF

D: NA
J: TRBJ2-7
size: few
V: TRBV6-5
DNA: TGTGCCAGCAGTTACTCCAGCGGGCAGCCTATATACGAGCAGTACTTC
CDR3: CASSYSSGQPIYEQYF

D: TRBD1
J: TRBJ1-2
size: few
V: TRBV7-9
DNA: TGTGCCAGCAGCCTGGGACAGAATAACTATGGCTACACCTTC
CDR3: CASSLGQNNYGYTF

D: NA
J: TRBJ1-2
size: NA
V: TRBV10-2
DNA: TGCGCCAGCAGCGACCGATCATATACTAACTATGGCTACACCTTC
CDR3: CASSDRSYTNYGYTF

D: TRBD1
J: TRBJ1-5
size: NA
V: TRBV5-1
DNA: TGCGCCAGCAGCTTCAACAGGGGACAGCCCCAGCATTTT
CDR3: CASSFNRGQPQHF

D: TRBD1
J: TRBJ1-1
size: NA
V: TRBV7-6
DNA: TGTGCCAGCAGCTTAGGGGGGACAGACGACACTGAAGCTTTCTTT
CDR3: CASSLGGTDDTEAFF

D: NA
J: TRBJ2-1
size: few
V: TRBV6-5
DNA: TGTGCCAGCAGTTCCAGCGGCCCCTACAATGAGCAGTTCTTC
CDR3: CASSSSGPYNEQFF